This T cell receptor beta chain was recorded in a study of T cells in Graves' hyperthyroidism and ophthalmopathy. V was shortened by 1 base and J by 5 bases, with 14 bases between the two germline ends. The CDR3 covers 15 residues. CDR1 and CDR2 (germline): DFQATT, SNEGSKA (reference sequence). As concerns this clonotype: Its antigen is not identified.

Study results and caveats: Blood shared most expanded thyroid clonotypes above 0.001.

RNA transcripts were the template for amplifying TCR beta CDR3 regions. Researchers ran a first-round RT-PCR on the TCR CDR3 using the HTBI primer set. TCRdb recomputed calls from the multiplex PCR reads with MiXCR, one row per CDR3 protein. Among more than 500,000 distinct CDR3 sequences, roughly 15% were seen once, and the ten largest hold 3% to 4.5%. A lack of ophthalmopathy progression within 18 months defined stable Graves' hyperthyroidism. Patients with uncontrolled infections, other autoimmune diseases, pregnancy or lactation were excluded. Clinical symptoms, serum thyroxine and TRAb, thyroid ultrasound and orbital computed tomography together formed the diagnostic basis.

V is TRBV20-1 and J is TRBJ1-4, with D maybe TRBD1 (5 bases). The sequencing input was blood. The clonotype comes from a young woman with Graves' hyperthyroidism. Here the CDR3 DNA reads TGCAGTGCTAGAGTCGCCGGGACGGGGAATGAAAAACTGTTTTTT. This codes for CSARVAGTGNEKLFF.